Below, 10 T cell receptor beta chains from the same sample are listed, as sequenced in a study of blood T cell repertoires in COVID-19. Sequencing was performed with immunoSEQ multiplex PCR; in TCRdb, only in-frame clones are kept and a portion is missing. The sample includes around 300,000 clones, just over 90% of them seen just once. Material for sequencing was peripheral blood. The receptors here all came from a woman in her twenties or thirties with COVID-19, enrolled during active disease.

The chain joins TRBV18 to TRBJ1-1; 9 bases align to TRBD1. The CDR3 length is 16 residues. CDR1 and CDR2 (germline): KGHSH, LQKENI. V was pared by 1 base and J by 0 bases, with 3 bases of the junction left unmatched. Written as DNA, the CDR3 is TGTGCCAGCTCACCACGGACAGGGGCGTTGAACACTGAAGCTTTCTTT. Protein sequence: CASSPRTGALNTEAFF.

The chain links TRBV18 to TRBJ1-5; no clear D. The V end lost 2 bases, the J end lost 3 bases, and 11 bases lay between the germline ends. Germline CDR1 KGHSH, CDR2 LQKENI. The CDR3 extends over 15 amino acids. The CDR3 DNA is TGTGCCAGCTCACCATTCGCCCAGGACAATCAGCCCCAGCATTTT. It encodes CASSPFAQDNQPQHF.

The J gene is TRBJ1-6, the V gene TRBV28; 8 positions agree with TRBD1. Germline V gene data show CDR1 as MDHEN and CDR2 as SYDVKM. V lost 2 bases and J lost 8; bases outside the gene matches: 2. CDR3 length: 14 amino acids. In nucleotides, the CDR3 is TGTGCCAGCAGTTTAGGACAGGGATATTCACCCCTCCACTTT. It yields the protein CASSLGQGYSPLHF.

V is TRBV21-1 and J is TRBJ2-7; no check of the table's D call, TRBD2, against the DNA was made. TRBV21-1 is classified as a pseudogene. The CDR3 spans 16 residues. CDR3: CASSKGGRSDSYEQYF. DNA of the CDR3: TGTGCCAGCAGCAAAGGTGGGAGGAGCGACTCCTACGAGCAGTACTTC.

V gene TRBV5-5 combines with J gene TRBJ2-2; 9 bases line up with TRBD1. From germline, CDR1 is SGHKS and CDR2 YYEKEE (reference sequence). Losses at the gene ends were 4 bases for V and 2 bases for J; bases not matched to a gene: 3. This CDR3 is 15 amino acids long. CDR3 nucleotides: TGTGCCAGCAGCCGGGGACAGGGAAACACCGGGGAGCTGTTTTTT. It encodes CASSRGQGNTGELFF.

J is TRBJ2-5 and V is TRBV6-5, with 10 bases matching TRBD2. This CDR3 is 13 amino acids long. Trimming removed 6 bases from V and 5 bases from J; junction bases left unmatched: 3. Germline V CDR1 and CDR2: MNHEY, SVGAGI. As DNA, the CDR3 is TGTGCCAGCAGGCCTAGCGGGGGCGAGACCCAGTACTTC. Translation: CASRPSGGETQYF.

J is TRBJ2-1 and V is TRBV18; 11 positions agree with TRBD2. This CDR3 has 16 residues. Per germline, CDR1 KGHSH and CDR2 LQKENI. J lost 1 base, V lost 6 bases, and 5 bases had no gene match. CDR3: CASSPRTSGSYNEQFF. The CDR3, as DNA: TGTGCCAGCTCCCCTAGGACTAGCGGGTCCTACAATGAGCAGTTCTTC.

The CDR3 reads CASSVGLRTDTQYF. Written as DNA, the CDR3 is TGTGCCAGTAGTGTGGGGCTACGCACAGATACGCAGTATTTT. This chain links TRBV19 with TRBJ2-3; D perhaps matches TRBD1 (5 bases). This CDR3 is built from 14 residues. Germline values: CDR1 LNHDA, CDR2 SQIVND (reference sequence). The V end was cut by 5 bases, the J end by 1 base, with 10 bases between.

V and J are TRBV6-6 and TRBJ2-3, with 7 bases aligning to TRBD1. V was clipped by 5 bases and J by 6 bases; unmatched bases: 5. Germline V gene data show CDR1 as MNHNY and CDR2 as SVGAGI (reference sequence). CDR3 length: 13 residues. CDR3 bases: TGTGCCAGCAGTAGCGGACAGGCGGATACGCAGTATTTT. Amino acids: CASSSGQADTQYF.

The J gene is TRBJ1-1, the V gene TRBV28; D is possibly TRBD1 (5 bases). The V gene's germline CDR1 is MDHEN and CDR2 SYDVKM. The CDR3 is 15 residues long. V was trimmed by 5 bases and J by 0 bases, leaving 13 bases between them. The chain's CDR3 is CASSPPGQLNTEAFF. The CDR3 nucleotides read TGTGCCAGCAGTCCCCCAGGGCAACTGAACACTGAAGCTTTCTTT.